This TCR beta chain emerged from a study of yellow fever vaccine responses in identical twins. V lost 6 bases and J lost 6, with 14 bases in between. Germline V lookup: CDR1 MNHEY, CDR2 SVGEGT. CDR3 length: 14 residues. TCRdb fed the RT-PCR reads into MiXCR, producing one record per CDR3 protein. Of a few thousand distinct CDR3 sequences in the sample, approximately 70% were seen once. The clonotype comes from a woman aged 18-29 years who received the yellow fever vaccine. This specimen consisted of T cells from blood (PBMCs), unsorted or a sorted subset (not recorded which), obtained before or after yellow fever vaccination (not recorded which). V is TRBV6-2 or TRBV6-3 and J is TRBJ2-2; no firm D call. The CDR3 DNA sequence: TGTGCCAGCAGAGAAGGTATACACGCCGGGGAGCTGTTTTTT. Its translation: CASREGIHAGELFF.